The present entry profiles one TCR beta chain with its context. Its antigen remains unidentified. The source of the sample is a study of Tregs in tolerant kidney transplant recipients. Across the study: Recipient PBMCs carried a CFSE label and met irradiated graft donor PBMCs for roughly six days before FACS sorting. Overall study findings and caveats: Activated donor B cell expansion appeared to reveal the most relevant donor-specific TCRbeta repertoire. Few patients were studied, so findings need validation in larger groups.

Assay: immunoSEQ multiplex PCR; the TCRdb copy retains only in-frame clones and omits some. The sample has roughly 1,800 clones; about 70% are singletons. The germline V gene encodes CDR1 LNHDA and CDR2 SQIVND (reference sequence). Trimming left V 9 bases short and J 7 bases short, with 16 bases between. This CDR3 contains 13 residues. The rearrangement uses TRBV19 and TRBJ2-1; tentatively, D is TRBD1 or TRBD2 (6 bases each). The TCR was taken from a human donor in good health. Sequencing was carried out using CD8+ T cells from blood cultured with allogeneic cells. For the CDR3, the DNA is TGTGCCAGCTCACTTGGGGGGCATAATGAGCAGTTCTTC. Translating it yields CASSLGGHNEQFF.